These 10 T cell receptor beta chains share one sample of origin, sequenced in a study of hypomethylating agent response in myelodysplastic syndrome. Using immunoSEQ multiplex PCR, the repertoire was profiled, and TCRdb retains in-frame clones only, with some absent. The sample lists around 4,700 clones, approximately 82% occurring once. Sequenced here: bone marrow, sampled before or after starting hypomethylating agent treatment for myelodysplastic syndrome (not recorded which). Receptors originate from a human donor with myelodysplastic syndrome.

J is TRBJ1-5 and V is TRBV2, with D unresolved. The V gene lost 2 bases and the J gene lost 1 base, with 9 bases spanning the gap. Germline V gene sequence: CDR1 SNHLY, CDR2 FYNNEI. This CDR3 has 15 residues. Here the CDR3 reads CASSEQRPSNQPQHF. For the CDR3, the DNA is TGTGCCAGCAGTGAACAGCGGCCCAGCAATCAGCCCCAGCATTTT. Using reference TRBV2 and TRBJ1-5 for the parts outside the CDR3, the full variable domain is EPEVTQTPSHQVTQMGQEVILRCVPISNHLYFYWYRQILGQKVEFLVSFYNNEISEKSEIFDDQFSVERPDGSNFTLKIRSTKLEDSAMYFCASSEQRPSNQPQHFGDGTRLSIL.

This chain uses TRBV7-3 with TRBJ1-1; D call uncertain. The CDR3 sequence is 13 residues long. Germline V gene lookup returns CDR1 SGHTA and CDR2 FQGTGA. The V and J ends lost 0 bases and 6 bases respectively, with 8 bases between them. The CDR3 loop reads CASSLTVGSEAFF. The DNA of the CDR3 is TGTGCCAGCAGCTTAACGGTGGGATCTGAAGCTTTCTTT.

This clone has just a few counts. The CDR3 protein is CASSLRGDSNQPQHF. The CDR3 nucleotides are TGTGCCAGCAGCTTGAGGGGGGACAGCAATCAGCCCCAGCATTTT. V is TRBV5-5 and J is TRBJ1-5; a possible D gene is TRBD1 (6 bases). Trimming pared 1 base from V and 1 base from J, leaving 9 bases between. This CDR3 region has 15 residues. Germline CDR1 reads SGHKS; CDR2 reads YYEKEE (reference sequence).

The chain recombines TRBV4-1 with TRBJ2-5, with D perhaps matching TRBD1 or TRBD2 (6 bases each). Germline V lookup: CDR1 MGHRA, CDR2 YSYEKL. CDR3 length: 16 residues. The V and J ends lost 0 bases and 4 bases respectively, with 15 bases between them. The CDR3 DNA reads TGCGCCAGCAGCCAAGATTGGGGGGCCCTCTTAGAGACCCAGTACTTC. It specifies CASSQDWGALLETQYF.

The CDR3 sequence is CASSVGGHSGNTIYF. The DNA for the CDR3 is TGTGCCAGCAGCGTAGGAGGGCATTCTGGAAACACCATATATTTT. This chain connects TRBV9 to TRBJ1-3; no firm D call. From germline, CDR1 is SGDLS and CDR2 YYNGEE. This CDR3 region has 15 residues. V was pared by 0 bases and J by 1 base, with 8 bases between.

The chain recombines TRBV6-1 with TRBJ1-1, with 8 bases aligning to TRBD1. V shed 4 bases and J 3 bases; nucleotides not matched to a gene: 7. The CDR3 contains 15 residues. CDR1 and CDR2 from the germline V gene are MNHNS and SASEGT. CDR3 loop: CASSAGQGGYTEAFF. Here the CDR3 DNA reads TGTGCCAGCAGTGCCGGACAGGGCGGTTACACTGAAGCTTTCTTT.

CDR3 sequence: CASSGTEANTGELFF. The CDR3 nucleotides read TGCGCCAGCAGCGGAACAGAGGCGAACACCGGGGAGCTGTTTTTT. The chain combines TRBV5-1 with TRBJ2-2; no clear D. There are 15 residues in the CDR3. V was trimmed by 4 bases and J by 0 bases, leaving 10 bases between them. Germline CDR1 and CDR2: SGHRS and YFSETQ.

The sample holds a few counts of this clone. The V gene is TRBV5-1, the J gene TRBJ2-2, with D possibly being TRBD1 or TRBD2 (5 bases each). V lost 0 bases and J lost 0, with 12 bases in between. Germline V gene data show CDR1 as SGHRS and CDR2 as YFSETQ. This CDR3 has 17 amino acids. The CDR3, as DNA: TGCGCCAGCAGCTTGGAGGGGCGGGCTTCGAACACCGGGGAGCTGTTTTTT. This gives the protein CASSLEGRASNTGELFF.

The chain carries TRBV28 and TRBJ1-6, with unresolved D. The CDR3 is 15 residues long. Germline CDR1 and CDR2: MDHEN and SYDVKM. Trimming removed 4 bases from V and 0 bases from J, with 7 bases in between. The CDR3 here is CASSSSSSYNSPLHF. The CDR3 nucleotides read TGTGCCAGCAGTTCCAGCAGCTCCTATAATTCACCCCTCCACTTT.

The genes are TRBV7-9 and TRBJ2-1, with TRBD2 matching 12 bases. After removal of 5 bases from V and 7 bases from J, the junction contained 6 bases not matched to a gene. This CDR3 has 15 residues. In germline, CDR1 is SEHNR, CDR2 FQNEAQ (reference sequence). CDR3 nucleotides: TGTGCCAGCAGCCCTAGCGGGGGGGCCAGGAATGAGCAGTTCTTC. Its protein product is CASSPSGGARNEQFF.